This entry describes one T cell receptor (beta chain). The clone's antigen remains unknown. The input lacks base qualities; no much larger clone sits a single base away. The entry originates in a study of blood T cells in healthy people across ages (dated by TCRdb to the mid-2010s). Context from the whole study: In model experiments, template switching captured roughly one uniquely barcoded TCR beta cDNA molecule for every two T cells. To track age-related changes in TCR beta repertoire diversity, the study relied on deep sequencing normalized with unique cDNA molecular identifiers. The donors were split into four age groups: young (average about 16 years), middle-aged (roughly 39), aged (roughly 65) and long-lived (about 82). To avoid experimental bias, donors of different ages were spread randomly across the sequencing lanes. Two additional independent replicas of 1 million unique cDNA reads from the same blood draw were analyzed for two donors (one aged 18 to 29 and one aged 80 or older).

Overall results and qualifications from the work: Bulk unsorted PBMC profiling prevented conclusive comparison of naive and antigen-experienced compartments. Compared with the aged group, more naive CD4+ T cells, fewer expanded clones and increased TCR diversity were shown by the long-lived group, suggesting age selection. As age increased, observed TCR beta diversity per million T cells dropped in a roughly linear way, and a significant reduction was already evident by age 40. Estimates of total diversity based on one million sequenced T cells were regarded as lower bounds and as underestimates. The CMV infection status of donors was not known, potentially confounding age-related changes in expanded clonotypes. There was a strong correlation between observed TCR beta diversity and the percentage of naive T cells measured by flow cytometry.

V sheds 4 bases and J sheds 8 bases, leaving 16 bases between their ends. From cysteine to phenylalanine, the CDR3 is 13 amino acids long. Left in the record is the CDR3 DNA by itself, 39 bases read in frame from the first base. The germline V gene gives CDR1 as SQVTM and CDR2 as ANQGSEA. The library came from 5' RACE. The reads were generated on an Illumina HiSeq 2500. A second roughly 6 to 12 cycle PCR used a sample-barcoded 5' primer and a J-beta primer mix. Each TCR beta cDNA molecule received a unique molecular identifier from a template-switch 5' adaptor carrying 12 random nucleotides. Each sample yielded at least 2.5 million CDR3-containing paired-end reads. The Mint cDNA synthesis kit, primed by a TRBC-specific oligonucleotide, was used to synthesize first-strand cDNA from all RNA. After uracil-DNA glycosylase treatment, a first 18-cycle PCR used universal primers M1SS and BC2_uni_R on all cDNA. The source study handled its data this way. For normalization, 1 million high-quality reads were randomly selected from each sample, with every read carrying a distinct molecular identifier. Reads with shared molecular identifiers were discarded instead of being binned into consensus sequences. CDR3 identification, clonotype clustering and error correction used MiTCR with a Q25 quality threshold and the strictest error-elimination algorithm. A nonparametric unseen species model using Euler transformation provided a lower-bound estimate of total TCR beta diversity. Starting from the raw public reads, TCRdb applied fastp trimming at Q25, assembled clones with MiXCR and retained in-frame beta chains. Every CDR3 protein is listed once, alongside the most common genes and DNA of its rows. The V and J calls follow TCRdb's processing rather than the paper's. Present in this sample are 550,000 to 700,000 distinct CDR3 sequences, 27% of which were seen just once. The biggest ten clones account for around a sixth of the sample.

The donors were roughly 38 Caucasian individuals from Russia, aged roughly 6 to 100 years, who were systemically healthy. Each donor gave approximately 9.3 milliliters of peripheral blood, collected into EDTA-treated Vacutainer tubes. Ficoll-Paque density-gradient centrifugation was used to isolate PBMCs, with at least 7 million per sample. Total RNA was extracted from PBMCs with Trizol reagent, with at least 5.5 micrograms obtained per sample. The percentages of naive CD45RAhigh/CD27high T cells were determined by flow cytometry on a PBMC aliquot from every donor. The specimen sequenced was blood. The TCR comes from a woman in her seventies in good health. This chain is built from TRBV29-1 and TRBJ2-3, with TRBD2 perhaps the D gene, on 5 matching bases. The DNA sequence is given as TGCAGCGTTGTTGCGGGCGTGTTAGGTACGCAGTATTTT. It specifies CSVVAGVLGTQYF.